This T cell receptor beta chain was retrieved from a study of blood T cell repertoires in COVID-19. Looking at the study overall: From T cells, B-cell-depleted T cells, or PBMCs came the material, which was cDNA or gDNA.

Sequencing used immunoSEQ multiplex PCR; TCRdb keeps in-frame clones, though not all of them. The data show some 190,000 clones, with around four fifths seen just once and about 5.1% held by the top ten. CDR1 and CDR2 from the germline V gene are SGHRS and YFSETQ. Unmatched junction bases numbered 10, after V lost 0 bases and J lost 5 bases. This CDR3 contains 16 residues. The TCR was taken from a woman in her 70s with active or convalescent COVID-19. The sample taken for sequencing was peripheral blood. The rearrangement joins TRBV5-1 to TRBJ2-7; TRBD1 aligns across 8 bases. The CDR3 spells CASSLADRVGFNEQYF. The CDR3 DNA reads as TGCGCCAGCAGCTTGGCGGACAGGGTTGGTTTTAACGAGCAGTACTTC.